This TCR beta chain was documented in a study of CD8 T cells in ankylosing spondylitis. Findings of the study overall: Ankylosing spondylitis blood appeared to carry a characteristic TCR beta motif of under ten highly homologous variants. Reportedly, disease-linked clones are significantly enriched in ankylosing spondylitis patients' matched synovial fluid. Disease-linked clones bore a CD8+ phenotype, appearing relatively rarely in peripheral blood.

This clonotype was recorded at least ten times. Its antigen is not identified. One entry per CDR3 protein, called by TCRdb with MiXCR from the 5' RACE reads. The sample shows about 130,000 distinct CDR3 sequences, roughly an eighth of them seen only once. The CDR3 loop spans 14 amino acids. The trim removed 4 bases at V and 0 bases at J, leaving 2 bases unmatched. CDR1 and CDR2 from the germline V gene are SGHTA and FQGNSA. This sequence originates from a female donor with ankylosing spondylitis or in good health (not recorded which). This chain links TRBV7-2 with TRBJ1-1, with 7 positions matching TRBD1. What was sequenced was blood, either unsorted or a sorted T cell fraction (not recorded which). This CDR3 reads CASSSGQLNTEAFF. The CDR3, as DNA: TGTGCCAGCAGCTCGGGACAGCTGAACACTGAAGCTTTCTTT.